This T cell receptor beta chain was observed in a study of T cell responses to AZD1222 COVID-19 vaccine. Measured with immunoSEQ multiplex PCR; TCRdb has only the in-frame clones, and not every one. The repertoire includes 150,000 to 200,000 clones, roughly 89% of them detected once, and 1.5% to 2% sits in the top ten. V lost 2 bases to trimming and J lost 2 bases, with 13 bases between them. CDR1 and CDR2 (germline): SGHVS, FQNEAQ. The CDR3 is made up of 15 amino acids. The chain joins TRBV7-8 to TRBJ2-7, with D tentatively TRBD1 (6 bases). The input for sequencing was peripheral blood, taken on day 0 of AZD1222 vaccination. The clonotype originates from an adult in good health. Written as DNA, the CDR3 is TGTGCCAGCAGCTTAATCCGGGACACAGCCTACGAGCAGTACTTC. Translation: CASSLIRDTAYEQYF. Supplemented by reference TRBV7-8 and TRBJ2-7, the full variable domain reads GAGVSQSPRYKVAKRGQDVALRCDPISGHVSLFWYQQALGQGPEFLTYFQNEAQLDKSGLPSDRFFAERPEGSVSTLKIQRTQQEDSAVYLCASSLIRDTAYEQYFGPGTRLTVT.